This T cell receptor (beta chain) came from a study of blood T cell repertoires in COVID-19. Study background: The United States, Italy and Spain provided the acute and convalescent COVID-19 samples. T cells, B-cell-depleted T cells, or PBMCs supplied cDNA or gDNA.

Under the authors' procedure: Estimation of nucleated cell counts was performed using reference gene primer amplification. Assay used: immunoSEQ multiplex PCR; TCRdb lists only in-frame clones, some missing. V, J and clone size derive from that table, while D and trimming were established from the DNA sequence. The sample has about 16,000 clones; about nine tenths are singletons. The sample comprised peripheral blood. The clonotype comes from a human donor in a cohort sampled during active COVID-19.

The CDR3 sequence: CASSLSGTGSYEQYF. The CDR3 bases are TGTGCCAGCAGTTTAAGCGGGACAGGGTCCTACGAGCAGTACTTC. The chain couples TRBV27 to TRBJ2-7; 9 bases fit TRBD1. This CDR3 has 15 residues. J gave up 1 base and V 2 bases, and 3 bases lay outside the gene matches. Germline V CDR1 and CDR2: MNHEY, SMNVEV (reference sequence).